This T cell receptor (beta chain) was recorded in a study of T cells expressing NK-cell markers. About the research overall: Repertoires of TCR beta were obtained from T cells sorted as CD3+CD56+NKG2C+, CD3+CD56+NKG2C- and CD3+CD56-NKG2C+. Among eight sequenced donors, seven carried HCMV seropositivity while one was seronegative.

For this clonotype: Its antigen is not identified.

The study, taken as a whole, reports: Over 5 donors carried dominant NKG2C+ clonotypes that made up about 1.0-8% of their CD8+ T cells.

UMI-tagged 5'RACE template switching yielded the TCR beta cDNA. After re-calling the 5' RACE reads, TCRdb lists one entry per CDR3 protein, DNA absent. The sample's table shows some 460,000 distinct CDR3 sequences. CDR1 is SGHTA, CDR2 FQGNSA, per germline. The CDR3 sequence is 12 residues long. The chain uses TRBV7-2 and TRBJ1-1; TCRdb proposes TRBD1, but this gene call is untestable without DNA. Sequencing used blood T cells: a sorted CD56 or NKG2C T cell subset, CD4+ or CD8+ T cells, or bulk PBMC T cells (not recorded which). The receptor was isolated from a woman in her forties or fifties in good health. CDR3 region: CASIGDRGKAFF.